This TCR beta chain was documented in a study of molecular identifiers for immune sequencing clone quantification. Preparation of naive CD8 libraries involved roughly 19,000 to 1,100,000 sorted cells and 10%, 30% or 50% RNA. In the sort, naive CD8 T cells were defined as CD8+CD4-CCR7+CD45RA+. Germline V gene lookup returns CDR1 SQVTM and CDR2 ANQGSEA. The CDR3 covers 16 residues. V was clipped by 4 bases and J by 4 bases, with 19 bases between them. Each CDR3 protein is one row after TCRdb ran MiXCR on the PCR reads. The data hold some 680,000 distinct CDR3 sequences, with 25% observed a single time. This chain joins TRBV29-1 and TRBJ2-2, with D uncertain. The TCR comes from a human donor in good health. Some libraries in this study had Jurkat cell RNA spiked in. Sequenced: naive CD8+ T cells from blood, with Jurkat cell RNA spiked in. Specified subset: FACS-sorted CD8+CD4-CCR7+CD45RA+ naive T cells. This CDR3 is CSVGMTGRSSTGELFF. CDR3 DNA sequence: TGCAGCGTTGGAATGACCGGCAGATCTTCCACCGGGGAGCTGTTTTTT.